These 6 T cell receptor beta chains were all obtained from the same sample, sequenced in a study of tumor-infiltrating lymphocytes in primary liver carcinoma. With roughly 0.5 ug total RNA as template and a constant-region primer, TCR beta cDNA was made. Slightly modified ARM-PCR, run as three nested multiplex PCR rounds, produced the TCR beta libraries. TRBV1-TRBV30 forward and Cbeta reverse primers drove the first two roughly 9-cycle rounds. One entry per CDR3 protein, called by TCRdb with MiXCR from the multiplex PCR reads. The sample gives 55,000 to 65,000 distinct CDR3 sequences, 55% to 75% of which show up once; approximately 54% is in the top ten. Scientists recovered RNA and DNA together from roughly 21-30 mg of unsorted bulk tissue. The sequencing sample was made of liver tumor tissue from sampling region 2. The subset denotes: tumor region T2, inferior pole. Receptor source: a man between 35 and 55 years old with primary liver carcinoma and hepatitis B virus infection.

For this clonotype: A read error may account for a junction end that differs from germline. The chain joins TRBV4-1 to TRBJ2-5; 7 nucleotides agree with TRBD2. This CDR3 has 17 residues. Looked up from germline, CDR1 is MGHRA and CDR2 is YSYEKL. The CDR3 here is CTSSQDPSGAQQVTQYF. Written as DNA, the CDR3 is TGCACCAGCAGCCAAGATCCCAGCGGGGCCCAGCAAGTGACCCAGTACTTC.

As for this clonotype: A read error is possible here, since a much larger clone lies one base away. The genes are TRBV11-1 and TRBJ2-7; TRBD1 agrees at 8 bases. There are 12 residues in the CDR3. Germline CDR1 and CDR2: SGHAT and FQDESV (reference sequence). The CDR3 sequence is CASRDRPYEKYF. For the CDR3, the DNA is TGTGCCAGTAGGGACAGGCCCTACGAGAAGTACTTC.

In the case of this clonotype: At one of its ends the junction is not consistent with the germline gene, which may arise from a read error. V gene TRBV11-1 combines with J gene TRBJ2-3, with 7 bases fitting TRBD1. The germline V gene has CDR1 SGHAT and CDR2 FQDESV (reference sequence). CDR3 size: 19 residues. The DNA for the CDR3 is TGTGCCAGCAGCTCAGGGGGAAGCTCTGTTGGAGCCCGCACAGATATGCAGTATTTC. Protein sequence: CASSSGGSSVGARTDMQYF.

Details on this clonotype: An end of the junction differs from the germline gene, which may be a read error. This chain links TRBV11-1 with TRBJ2-2; 7 bases map to TRBD2. Germline V lookup: CDR1 SGHAT, CDR2 FQDESV (reference sequence). The length of the CDR3 is 15 residues. DNA of the CDR3: TGTGCCAGCAGCTCAGCGGGACTTCCTCCCGGGAAGCTGTTTTTC. Translation gives CASSSAGLPPGKLFF. Combining the CDR3 with reference TRBV11-1 and TRBJ2-2 gives the whole variable domain EAEVAQSPRYKITEKSQAVAFWCDPISGHATLYWYRQILGQGPELLVQFQDESVVDDSQLPKDRFSAERLKGVDSTLKIQPAELGDSAMYLCASSSAGLPPGKLFFGEGSRLTVL.

This clonotype was observed once. The chain couples TRBV5-4 to TRBJ2-5; 8 nucleotides match TRBD1. This CDR3 has 14 residues. Germline V gene sequence: CDR1 SGHNT, CDR2 YYREEE (reference sequence). The CDR3 DNA reads as TGTGTCAACAGCTCAGACAGGGGTCAAGAGACCCAGTACTTC. Its translation is CVNSSDRGQETQYF. The complete variable domain, with remaining parts taken from reference TRBV5-4 and TRBJ2-5, reads ETGVTQSPTHLIKTRGQQVTLRCSSQSGHNTVSWYQQALGQGPQFIFQYYREEENGRGNFPPRFSGLQFPNYSSELNVNALELDDSALYLCVNSSDRGQETQYFGPGTRLLVL.

For this clonotype: One end of the junction does not line up with germline, which may come from a read error. This chain connects TRBV11-2 to TRBJ2-7; no clear D gene. The germline V gene encodes CDR1 SGHAT and CDR2 FQNNGV. This CDR3 is 15 amino acids long. Here the CDR3 DNA reads TGTGCCAGCAGCTTTATGGCTAATCGTGTCTACGAGCAGTATTTC. Encoded protein: CASSFMANRVYEQYF.